This is a list of T cell receptor beta chains from one sample in a study of T-cell reconstitution after alpha-beta-depleted transplantation in children. A single record per CDR3 protein comes from TCRdb applying MiXCR to the PCR reads. The top ten hold over 6% of the sample, which has 80,000 to 95,000 distinct CDR3 sequences, roughly 8.8% seen once. The input for sequencing was PBMCs from the stem cell graft donor, taken from the stem cell graft. The receptors were gathered from a human donor who donated a stem cell graft to a child with congenital amegakaryocytic thrombocytopenia. The conserved cysteine and the conserved F or W are not part of the CDR3 here.

j_call	v_call	cdr3_aa
TRBJ2-7	TRBV6-5	ASSAGFYYEQY
TRBJ2-1	TRBV28	ASSFSRGGGDEQF
TRBJ1-1	TRBV4-2	ASSARRQGGFLGTEAF
TRBJ2-3	TRBV5-1	ASSLAGGVSTDTQY
TRBJ2-5	TRBV28	ASSLQGDQETQY
TRBJ1-1	TRBV5-1	ASSFRDRTTEAF
TRBJ2-5	TRBV9	ASSLTRQTQETQY
TRBJ1-2	TRBV20-1	SAPGPHTYGYT
TRBJ1-5	TRBV12-3/TRBV12-4	ASSFEADQPQH
TRBJ1-2	TRBV20-1	SAAGTGGRSGYT
TRBJ2-7	TRBV12-3/TRBV12-4	ASSGTSGTGFEQY
TRBJ2-7	TRBV3-1	ASSQALAGLYEQY
TRBJ2-3	TRBV7-3	ASSLTPDTQY
TRBJ1-4	TRBV28	ASSFRVGEEKLF
TRBJ1-3	TRBV27	ASSTIQGHTIY
TRBJ1-1	TRBV5-8	ASSWTGGVYKTEAF